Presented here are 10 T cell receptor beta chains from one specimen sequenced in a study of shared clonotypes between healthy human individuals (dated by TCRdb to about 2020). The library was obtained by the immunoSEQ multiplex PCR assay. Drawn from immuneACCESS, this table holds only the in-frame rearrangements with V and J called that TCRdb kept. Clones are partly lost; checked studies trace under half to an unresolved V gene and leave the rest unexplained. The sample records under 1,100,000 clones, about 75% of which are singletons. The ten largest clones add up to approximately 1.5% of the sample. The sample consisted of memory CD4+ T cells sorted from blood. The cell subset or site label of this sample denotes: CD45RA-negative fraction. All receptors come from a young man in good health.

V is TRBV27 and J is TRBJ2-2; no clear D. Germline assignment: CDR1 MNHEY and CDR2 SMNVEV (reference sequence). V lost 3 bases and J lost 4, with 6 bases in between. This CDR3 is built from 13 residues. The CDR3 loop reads CASSFRSTGELFF. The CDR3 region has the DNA TGTGCCAGCAGTTTTCGATCCACCGGGGAGCTGTTTTTT.

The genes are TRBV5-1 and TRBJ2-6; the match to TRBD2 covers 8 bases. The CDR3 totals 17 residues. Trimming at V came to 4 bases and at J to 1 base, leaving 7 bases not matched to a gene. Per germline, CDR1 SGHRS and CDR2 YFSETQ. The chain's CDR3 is CASSATPGGSGANVLTF. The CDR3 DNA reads TGCGCCAGCAGCGCAACCCCGGGGGGGTCTGGGGCCAACGTCCTGACTTTC.

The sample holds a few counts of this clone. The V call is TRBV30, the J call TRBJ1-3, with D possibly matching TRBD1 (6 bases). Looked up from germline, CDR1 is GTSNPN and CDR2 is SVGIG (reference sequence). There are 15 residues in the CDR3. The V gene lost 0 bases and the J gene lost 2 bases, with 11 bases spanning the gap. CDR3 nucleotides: TGTGCCTGGAGTGTAACAGGGAACGCTGGAAACACCATATATTTT. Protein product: CAWSVTGNAGNTIYF. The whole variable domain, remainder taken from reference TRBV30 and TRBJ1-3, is SQTIHQWPATLVQPVGSPLSLECTVEGTSNPNLYWYRQAAGRGLQLLFYSVGIGQISSEVPQNLSASRPQDRQFILSSKKLLLSDSGFYLCAWSVTGNAGNTIYFGEGSWLTVV.

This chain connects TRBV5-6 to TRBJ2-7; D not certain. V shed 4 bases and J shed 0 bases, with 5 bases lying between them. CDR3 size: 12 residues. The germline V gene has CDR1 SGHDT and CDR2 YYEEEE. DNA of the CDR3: TGTGCCAGCAGCGTGTACTCCTACGAGCAGTACTTC. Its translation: CASSVYSYEQYF.

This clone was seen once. The CDR3 loop reads CASSSPGAKGNNQPQHF. The DNA of the CDR3 is TGTGCCAGCAGTAGCCCGGGGGCGAAGGGGAACAATCAGCCCCAGCATTTT. The chain couples TRBV28 to TRBJ1-5, with D tentatively TRBD1 (6 bases). V was trimmed by 5 bases and J by 3 bases, leaving 20 bases between them. The CDR3 is 17 amino acids. The V gene's germline CDR1 is MDHEN and CDR2 SYDVKM.

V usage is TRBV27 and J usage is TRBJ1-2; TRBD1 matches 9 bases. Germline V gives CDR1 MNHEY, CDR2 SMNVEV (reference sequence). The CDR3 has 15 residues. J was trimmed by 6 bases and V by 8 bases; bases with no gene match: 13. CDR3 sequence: CASGARTTGGDGYTF. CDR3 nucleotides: TGTGCCAGCGGTGCGAGAACTACAGGGGGCGATGGCTACACCTTC.

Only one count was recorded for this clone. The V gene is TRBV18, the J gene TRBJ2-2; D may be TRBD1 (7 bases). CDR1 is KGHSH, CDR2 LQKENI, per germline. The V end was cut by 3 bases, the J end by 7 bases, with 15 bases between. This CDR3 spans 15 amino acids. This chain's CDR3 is CASSPPSQGGGELFF. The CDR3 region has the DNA TGTGCCAGCTCACCCCCATCGCAGGGGGGCGGGGAGCTGTTTTTT.

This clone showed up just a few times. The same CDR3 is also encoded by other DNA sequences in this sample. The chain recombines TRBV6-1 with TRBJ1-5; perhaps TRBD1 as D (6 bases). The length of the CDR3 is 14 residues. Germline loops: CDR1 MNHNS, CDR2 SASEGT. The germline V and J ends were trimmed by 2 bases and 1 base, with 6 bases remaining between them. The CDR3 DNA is TGTGCCAGCAGTGAAAGGGGGAGCAATCAGCCCCAGCATTTT. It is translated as CASSERGSNQPQHF.

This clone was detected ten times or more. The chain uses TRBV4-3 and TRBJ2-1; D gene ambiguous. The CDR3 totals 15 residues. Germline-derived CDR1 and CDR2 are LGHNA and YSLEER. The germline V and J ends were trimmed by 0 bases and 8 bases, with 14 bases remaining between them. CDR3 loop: CASSQDRRITDEQFF. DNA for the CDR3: TGCGCCAGCAGCCAAGACAGGCGTATAACCGATGAGCAGTTCTTC.

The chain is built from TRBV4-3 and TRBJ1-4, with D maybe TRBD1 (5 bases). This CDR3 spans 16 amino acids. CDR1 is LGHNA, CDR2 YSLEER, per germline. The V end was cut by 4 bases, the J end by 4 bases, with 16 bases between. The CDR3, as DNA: TGCGCCAGCAGCCCGATCCCAGGGTATGGTAATGAAAAACTGTTTTTT. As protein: CASSPIPGYGNEKLFF.